This TCR beta chain was obtained from a study of early T cells in non-severe SARS-CoV-2 infection. Study at large: Sequenced material consisted of bulk RNA (from unsorted whole blood), and chains were unpaired.

Using its own MiXCR run on the 5' RACE reads, TCRdb lists one record per CDR3 protein. The sample comprises roughly 70,000 distinct CDR3 sequences, around 21% of which are singletons, and about 15% rests with the top ten. V was shortened by 0 bases and J by 9 bases, with 9 bases between the two germline ends. This CDR3 has 12 amino acids. Germline V gene data show CDR1 as ENHRY and CDR2 as SYGVKD. V usage is TRBV10-3 and J usage is TRBJ2-7, with no clear D. This specimen was whole blood, taken at baseline. The receptor was derived from an adult who was a healthcare worker with PCR-confirmed SARS-CoV-2 infection or an uninfected control (not recorded which). CDR3 DNA: TGTGCCATCAGTGAGTCGTCCCTCGGGCAGTACTTC. This gives the protein CAISESSLGQYF.